This T cell receptor beta chain originates from a study of blood T cell repertoires in COVID-19. V was trimmed by 0 bases and J by 7 bases, leaving 16 bases between them. Germline V CDR1 and CDR2: SGHAT, FQNNGV. This CDR3 spans 16 amino acids. The method was immunoSEQ multiplex PCR; TCRdb's version includes in-frame clones alone and lacks a portion of them. The table shows 200,000 to 250,000 clones, with roughly 80% occurring only once. The sample taken for sequencing was peripheral blood. The sequence was obtained from a woman aged 45 to 65 with acute or convalescent COVID-19. This sequence joins TRBV11-2 and TRBJ1-5, with unresolved D. The CDR3 bases are TGTGCCAGCAGCTTAGATCCGGTTGGAGGGTCCCAGCCCCAGCATTTT. Its translation: CASSLDPVGGSQPQHF.